This T cell receptor (beta chain) originates from a study of PD-L1 blockade in urothelial cancer. Looking at the study overall: Most patients, about 85% of the roughly 30, were males with bladder-origin cancer. T cell content in blood samples showed a median of 141,255. It was at 3 weeks (second dose) and 6 weeks after treatment start that blood was analyzed. Study-level points and caveats: Enhanced expansion of tumor-associated blood clones at 3 weeks characterized durable-benefit patients.

Profiling relied on immunoSEQ multiplex PCR, and the TCRdb table lists in-frame clones only, not all of them. Of tens of thousands of clones listed, around nine tenths are singletons. Regarding this clone: Its target is unknown.

Per germline, CDR1 MDHEN and CDR2 SYDVKM. The CDR3 loop spans 16 amino acids. The ends were cut back, 5 bases at V and 2 bases at J, with 18 bases in the middle. The sequenced sample was PBMCs, obtained around atezolizumab (anti-PD-L1) treatment. This sequence originates from a man between 65 and 79 years old with urothelial cancer. The chain combines TRBV28 with TRBJ1-1; the D gene is possibly TRBD1 (6 bases). In nucleotides, the CDR3 is TGTGCCAGCAGTCCAACCCAGGGGATGGGTAACACTGAAGCTTTCTTT. Residues: CASSPTQGMGNTEAFF.